The rows below give T cell receptor beta chains drawn from one sample of a study of molecular identifiers for immune sequencing clone quantification. TCRdb passed the PCR reads through MiXCR, listing each CDR3 protein once. The table shows some 680,000 distinct CDR3 sequences, with approximately 24% occurring only once. Sequences were obtained from naive CD8+ T cells from blood, with Jurkat cell RNA spiked in. These receptors originate from a human donor in good health. Some libraries in this study had Jurkat cell RNA spiked in. Both conserved end residues are part of each CDR3. A D gene is named only where the DNA matches it firmly. Rows may omit the clone size; those that give it use once, few, many or a size class.

J,V,D,size,DNA,CDR3
TRBJ2-2,TRBV7-9,.,many,TGTGCCAGCAGCTTAGTGCCCGGGGGCACCGGGGAGCTGTTTTTT,CASSLVPGGTGELFF
TRBJ1-1,TRBV9,TRBD1,few,TGTGCCAGCAGCGCGGGGGACAGAATGAACACTGAAGCTTTCTTT,CASSAGDRMNTEAFF
TRBJ1-6,TRBV24-1,.,many,TGTGCCACCACCACGCCAGTAAATTCACCCCTCCACTTT,CATTTPVNSPLHF
TRBJ2-3,TRBV9,TRBD2,few,TGTGCCAGCAGCGTAGCAAGCGGGGGGGCAGATACGCAGTATTTT,CASSVASGGADTQYF
TRBJ2-3,TRBV27,.,.,TGTGCCAGCAGTTTAAACCAGGGTTGGACGCAGTATTTT,CASSLNQGWTQYF
TRBJ1-1,TRBV12-3/TRBV12-4,.,many,TGTGCCAGCAGTGCGACAGCAATGAACACTGAAGCTTTCTTT,CASSATAMNTEAFF
TRBJ1-5,TRBV7-9,.,many,TGTGCCAGCAGGCCAGGAGACGGCAATCAGCCCCAGCATTTT,CASRPGDGNQPQHF
TRBJ2-2,TRBV9,TRBD1,.,TGTGCCAGCAGCGTACAGACAGGGGCCTTTACCGGGGGGCTGTTTTTT,CASSVQTGAFTGGLFF
TRBJ1-2,TRBV12-3/TRBV12-4,.,many,TGTGCCAGCAGTGGCGGGGAGGCCTATGGCTACACCTTC,CASSGGEAYGYTF
TRBJ2-5,TRBV11-2,TRBD2,once,TGTGCCAGCAGCGGTATGGGTGCGGGAGTATTGGAGACCCAGTACTTC,CASSGMGAGVLETQYF
TRBJ1-1,TRBV30,.,few,TGTGCCTGGAGTGCCGGGACGGCTCCGAACACTGAAGCTTTCTTT,CAWSAGTAPNTEAFF
TRBJ2-7,TRBV12-5,.,.,TGTGCTAGTGGTTTGGCAGGGCCGGCCTCCTACGAGCAGTACTTC,CASGLAGPASYEQYF